This T cell receptor (beta chain) was retrieved from a study of cytomegalovirus exposure and HLA in healthy donors. Study outcomes and limitations: A missense variant in DCLRE1C was later tied to TCR beta V- and J-gene trimming. It was around 160 TCR beta chains that were listed as cytomegalovirus-associated.

Comment on this clone: No antigen is known for it.

The study ran its PCR with 60 Vbeta and 13 Jbeta primers. Profiled with immunoSEQ multiplex PCR; TCRdb holds only in-frame clones, not every one. The data show 120,000 or so clones, about 74% seen once. The CDR3 spans 13 residues. With 4 bases removed from V and 5 bases from J, the gap between germline ends came to 11 bases. The germline V gene has CDR1 SEHNR and CDR2 FQNEAQ (reference sequence). This TCR was recovered from a woman aged 45-59 years in good health and CMV-seropositive. The chain joins TRBV7-9 to TRBJ2-5, with a tentative D call TRBD1 (5 bases). Sample: PBMCs. The CDR3 DNA reads as TGTGCCAGCAGCTCACAAGGGGTGGAGACCCAGTACTTC. Its translation is CASSSQGVETQYF.